These 21 T cell receptor beta chains were sequenced from one sample in a study of post-analysis software for immune sequencing data. General study results and limits: The five TRBV segments detected at higher frequency in patients than in controls included TRBV5-6, TRBV5-1 and TRBV20-1.

No cognate antigen is known for these TCRs. Libraries were made from TCR beta cDNA, and they carried unique molecular identifiers. TCRdb itself ran the PCR reads through MiXCR, one entry per CDR3 protein. In the table there are fewer than 900,000 distinct CDR3 sequences, around 46% of which are singletons. Sequencing was performed on blood. The receptors come from a girl aged 5-17 years with multiple sclerosis.

The CDR3 coding sequence is TGTGCCAGCAGTTACTCTTGGCGCGAACCCTACAATGAGCAGTTCTTC. This translates into CASSYSWREPYNEQFF. The rearrangement uses TRBV6-2 or TRBV6-3 and TRBJ2-1, with D unresolved. Germline assignment: CDR1 MNHEY and CDR2 SVGEGT. The CDR3 length is 16 residues. V was clipped by 0 bases and J by 2 bases, with 11 bases between them.

The V and J genes are TRBV7-2 and TRBJ2-1, with 11 bases fitting TRBD1. The trim removed 0 bases at V and 0 bases at J, leaving 10 bases unmatched. CDR1 and CDR2 (germline): SGHTA, FQGNSA. CDR3 size: 20 residues. The CDR3 sequence: CASSLAWGQGEYRSYNEQFF. The CDR3, as DNA: TGTGCCAGCAGCTTAGCGTGGGGACAGGGGGAATATCGCTCCTACAATGAGCAGTTCTTC.

The J gene is TRBJ2-4, the V gene TRBV5-1; 7 positions agree with TRBD2. V shed 4 bases, J shed 8 bases, and the junction held 18 bases outside the gene matches. Germline V gene data show CDR1 as SGHRS and CDR2 as YFSETQ. The CDR3 totals 17 residues. CDR3 residues: CASSPGVQEGRGDIQYF. The CDR3 DNA reads TGCGCCAGCAGCCCCGGTGTTCAGGAGGGCCGGGGGGACATTCAGTACTTC.

V and J are TRBV20-1 and TRBJ2-5, with D perhaps TRBD2 (5 bases). Looked up from germline, CDR1 is DFQATT and CDR2 is SNEGSKA (reference sequence). The CDR3 spans 15 residues. Trimming left V 0 bases short and J 11 bases short, with 22 bases between. The DNA for the CDR3 is TGCAGTGCTAGAGATCTCAGCGGCCCCCCCAATGAGCAGTACTTC. This translates into CSARDLSGPPNEQYF.

This clonotype was observed a handful of times. V is TRBV29-1 and J is TRBJ2-7; 7 bases align to TRBD1. Trimming cost V 6 bases and J 7 bases; bases outside gene matches: 15. The CDR3 extends over 14 amino acids. Germline CDR1 is SQVTM and CDR2 is ANQGSEA. The CDR3 coding sequence is TGCAGCGTGAGGCGGCAGGGGGTTCTAGAAGAGCAGTACTTC. This sequence encodes CSVRRQGVLEEQYF.

The chain links TRBV12-5 to TRBJ2-7; TRBD2 matches at 8 bases. The V gene end was trimmed by 0 bases and the J gene end by 4 bases; junction bases not matched to a gene: 8. Germline lookup yields CDR1 LGHNT and CDR2 FRNRAP. The CDR3 is made up of 16 amino acids. Here the CDR3 DNA reads TGTGCTAGTGGTTTGGTACTCAGCGGGGGTCCGTACGAGCAGTACTTC. Translated, it gives CASGLVLSGGPYEQYF.

The chain has TRBV12-3 or TRBV12-4 and TRBJ2-7, with TRBD1 identical over 9 bases. CDR3 size: 13 residues. After removal of 6 bases from V and 6 bases from J, the junction contained 6 bases not matched to a gene. CDR3 loop: CASSRDRAREQYF. CDR3 coding DNA: TGTGCCAGCAGCCGGGACAGGGCACGCGAGCAGTACTTC.

V usage is TRBV5-1 and J usage is TRBJ2-1; 7 nucleotides line up with TRBD2. The V segment lost 1 base and the J segment 1 base; nucleotides outside the gene matches: 2. This CDR3 comprises 15 residues. In germline, CDR1 is SGHRS, CDR2 YFSETQ. In DNA form, the CDR3 reads TGCGCCAGCAGCTTGAACGGGGGGTCCTACAATGAGCAGTTCTTC. Translation gives CASSLNGGSYNEQFF.

This clonotype was seen a few times. The chain couples TRBV10-3 to TRBJ2-3; D unclear. CDR1 and CDR2 from the germline V gene are ENHRY and SYGVKD. V was shortened by 3 bases and J by 2 bases, with 6 bases between the two germline ends. This CDR3 contains 13 residues. CDR3 DNA sequence: TGTGCCATCAGTGACCAGCCCACAGATACGCAGTATTTT. The encoded protein is CAISDQPTDTQYF.

The chain employs TRBV30 and TRBJ2-1; D perhaps matches TRBD2 (7 bases). Germline V lookup: CDR1 GTSNPN, CDR2 SVGIG (reference sequence). This CDR3 contains 15 residues. Deletions cut 5 bases from V and 0 bases from J, with 14 bases between. CDR3 protein: CAWWGGQNSYNEQFF. The DNA for the CDR3 is TGTGCCTGGTGGGGGGGCCAAAACTCCTACAATGAGCAGTTCTTC.

This chain uses TRBV18 with TRBJ2-5, with TRBD1 identical over 8 bases. The germline V gene has CDR1 KGHSH and CDR2 LQKENI. With 6 bases clipped from V and 11 bases from J, the junction kept 14 bases outside the gene matches. The CDR3 has 14 amino acids. CDR3 sequence reads: CASSQGAGVEEQYF. CDR3 DNA sequence: TGTGCCAGCTCTCAGGGGGCAGGGGTGGAAGAGCAGTACTTC.

This clonotype has only a few counts. This chain joins TRBV7-8 and TRBJ2-5; D is perhaps TRBD1 or TRBD2 (5 bases each). This CDR3 is built from 18 residues. The germline gives CDR1 SGHVS, CDR2 FQNEAQ. V lost 6 bases, J lost 3 bases, and 26 bases lay in between. Here the CDR3 DNA reads TGTGCCAGCAGTTCCCGAGGGGCCAGCCCACCCTTCGAAGAGACCCAGTACTTC. It translates to CASSSRGASPPFEETQYF.

This clonotype came up a few times. The chain couples TRBV27 to TRBJ2-7; D is perhaps TRBD1 (6 bases). The CDR3 is made up of 14 amino acids. V shed 6 bases and J shed 4 bases, with 16 bases lying between them. Germline V gene sequence: CDR1 MNHEY, CDR2 SMNVEV (reference sequence). As DNA, the CDR3 is TGTGCCAGCAGGGCTCAGGGGATGGGGTACGAGCAGTACTTC. Translating it yields CASRAQGMGYEQYF.

V gene TRBV20-1 combines with J gene TRBJ1-2, with no clear D. Per germline, CDR1 DFQATT and CDR2 SNEGSKA (reference sequence). Trimming took off 3 bases at V and 3 bases at J, with 8 bases between the two ends. CDR3 length: 12 residues. The CDR3 loop reads CSASSLYYGYTF. The CDR3 DNA is TGCAGTGCTAGCTCCCTCTACTATGGCTACACCTTC.

The chain combines TRBV29-1 with TRBJ2-7; 8 bases match TRBD1. V trimming: 0 bases; J trimming: 0 bases; junction bases outside the gene matches: 4. The CDR3 contains 15 residues. Germline values: CDR1 SQVTM, CDR2 ANQGSEA. CDR3 loop: CSVEDRTGTSYEQYF. Written as DNA, the CDR3 is TGCAGCGTTGAAGACCGGACAGGGACCTCCTACGAGCAGTACTTC.

This clonotype was seen a handful of times. The chain links TRBV27 to TRBJ2-5; 9 positions match TRBD1. V trimming: 0 bases; J trimming: 4 bases; junction bases outside the gene matches: 0. CDR1 and CDR2 from the germline V gene are MNHEY and SMNVEV (reference sequence). This CDR3 has 14 amino acids. In DNA, the CDR3 is TGTGCCAGCAGTTTATCGACAGGGGGAGAGACCCAGTACTTC. It specifies CASSLSTGGETQYF.

This clonotype occurred a few times. V gene TRBV27 combines with J gene TRBJ2-1; perhaps D is TRBD1 or TRBD2 (6 bases each). Germline V CDR1 and CDR2: MNHEY, SMNVEV (reference sequence). The length of the CDR3 is 12 residues. V was pared by 5 bases and J by 9 bases, with 11 bases between. As DNA, the CDR3 is TGTGCCAGCAGTCCCTCGGGGGCTGAGCAGTTCTTC. Amino acid sequence: CASSPSGAEQFF.

This clonotype was seen once. The rearrangement uses TRBV24-1 and TRBJ1-1; TRBD1 is a possible D gene (6 bases). V dropped 6 bases and J dropped 0 bases, with 19 bases sitting between them. This CDR3 region has 17 residues. CDR1 and CDR2 from the germline V gene are KGHDR and SFDVKD. DNA for the CDR3: TGTGCCACCAGTCCCGGGACATCTAGCCCCATGAACACTGAAGCTTTCTTT. This sequence encodes CATSPGTSSPMNTEAFF.

This clonotype has just a few counts. The chain is built from TRBV15 and TRBJ2-7; no clear D. Germline V lookup: CDR1 LNHNV, CDR2 YYDKDF (reference sequence). This CDR3 comprises 14 residues. The V gene lost 1 base and the J gene lost 4 bases, with 11 bases spanning the gap. CDR3 loop: CATSRGAATYEQYF. The CDR3 DNA reads as TGTGCCACCAGCAGAGGGGCGGCGACGTACGAGCAGTACTTC.

This clonotype was counted only a few times. This chain connects TRBV7-2 to TRBJ2-1; D remains unclear. Germline V CDR1 and CDR2: SGHTA, FQGNSA. This CDR3 spans 15 amino acids. V lost 4 bases and J 7 bases, leaving 17 bases between the germline ends. CDR3 in amino acids: CASSSWAVPWNEQFF. The DNA of the CDR3 is TGTGCCAGCAGCTCTTGGGCGGTTCCCTGGAATGAGCAGTTCTTC. Variable domain in full (rest from reference TRBV7-2 and TRBJ2-1): GAGVSQSPSNKVTEKGKDVELRCDPISGHTALYWYRQSLGQGLEFLIYFQGNSAPDKSGLPSDRFSAERTGGSVSTLTIQRTQQEDSAVYLCASSSWAVPWNEQFFGPGTRLTVL.

The chain combines TRBV6-6 with TRBJ2-5; 10 bases are shared with TRBD1. V lost 6 bases to trimming and J lost 5 bases; unmatched junction nucleotides: 6. The CDR3 is 14 amino acids. Germline CDR1 MNHNY, CDR2 SVGAGI (reference sequence). The CDR3 region is CASSGQGVRETQYF. CDR3 sequence (DNA): TGTGCCAGCAGCGGACAGGGGGTAAGGGAGACCCAGTACTTC.